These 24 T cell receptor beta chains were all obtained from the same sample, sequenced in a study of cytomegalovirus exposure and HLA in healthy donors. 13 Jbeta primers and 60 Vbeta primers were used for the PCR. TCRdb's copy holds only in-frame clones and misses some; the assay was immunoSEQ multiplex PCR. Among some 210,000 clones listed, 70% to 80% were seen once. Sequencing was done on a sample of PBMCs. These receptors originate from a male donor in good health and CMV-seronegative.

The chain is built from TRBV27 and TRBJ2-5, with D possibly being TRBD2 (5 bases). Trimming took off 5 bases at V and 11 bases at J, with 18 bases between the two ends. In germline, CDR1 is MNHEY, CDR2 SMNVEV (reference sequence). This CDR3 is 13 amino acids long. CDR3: CASSGTKAGEQYF. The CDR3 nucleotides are TGTGCCAGCAGTGGAACCAAGGCCGGGGAGCAGTACTTC.

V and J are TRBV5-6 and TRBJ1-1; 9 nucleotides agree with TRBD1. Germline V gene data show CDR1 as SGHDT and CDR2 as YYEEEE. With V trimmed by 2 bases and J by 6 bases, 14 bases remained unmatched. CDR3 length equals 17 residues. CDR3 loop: CASSLGQGHPLSSEAFF. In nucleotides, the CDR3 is TGTGCCAGCAGCTTAGGACAGGGGCACCCCTTGAGCTCTGAAGCTTTCTTT.

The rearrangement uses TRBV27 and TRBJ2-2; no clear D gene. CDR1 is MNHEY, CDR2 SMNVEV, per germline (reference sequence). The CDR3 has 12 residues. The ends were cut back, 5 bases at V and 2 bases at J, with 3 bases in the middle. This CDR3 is CASSLNTGELFF. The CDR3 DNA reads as TGTGCCAGCAGTCTCAACACCGGGGAGCTGTTTTTT.

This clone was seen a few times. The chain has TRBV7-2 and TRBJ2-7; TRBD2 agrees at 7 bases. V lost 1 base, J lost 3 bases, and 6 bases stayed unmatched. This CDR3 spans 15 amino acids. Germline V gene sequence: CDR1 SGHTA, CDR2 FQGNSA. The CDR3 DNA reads TGTGCCAGCAGCTTAGGAGCGGGATCCCTCTACGAGCAGTACTTC. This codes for CASSLGAGSLYEQYF.

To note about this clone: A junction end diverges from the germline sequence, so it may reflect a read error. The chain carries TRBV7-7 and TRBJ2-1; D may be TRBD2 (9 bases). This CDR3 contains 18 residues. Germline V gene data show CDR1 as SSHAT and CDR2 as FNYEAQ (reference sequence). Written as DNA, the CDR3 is TGTGCTAGCAGCTCGAACAGGGGGGTGGGTAGCGGGAGCTATGAGCAGTTCTTC. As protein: CASSSNRGVGSGSYEQFF.

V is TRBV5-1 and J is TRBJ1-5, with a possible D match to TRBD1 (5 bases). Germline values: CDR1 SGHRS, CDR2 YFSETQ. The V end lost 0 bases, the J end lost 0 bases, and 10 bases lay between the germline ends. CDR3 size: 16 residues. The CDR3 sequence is CASSLVGGLSNQPQHF. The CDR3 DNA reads TGCGCCAGCAGCTTGGTGGGGGGACTTAGCAATCAGCCCCAGCATTTT.

Here the CDR3 DNA reads TGTGCCAGCTCAAGAGAATACCACGAGCAGTACTTC. Amino acid sequence: CASSREYHEQYF. The chain links TRBV18 to TRBJ2-7, with D uncertain. The ends were cut back, 5 bases at V and 5 bases at J, with 10 bases in the middle. The CDR3 contains 12 residues. CDR1 and CDR2 (germline): KGHSH, LQKENI.

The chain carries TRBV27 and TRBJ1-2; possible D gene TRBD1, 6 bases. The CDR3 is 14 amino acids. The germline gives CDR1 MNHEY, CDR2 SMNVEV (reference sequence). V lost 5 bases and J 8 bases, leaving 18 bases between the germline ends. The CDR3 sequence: CASSTNRVGEGYTF. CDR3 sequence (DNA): TGTGCCAGCAGTACAAACAGGGTAGGGGAAGGCTACACCTTC.

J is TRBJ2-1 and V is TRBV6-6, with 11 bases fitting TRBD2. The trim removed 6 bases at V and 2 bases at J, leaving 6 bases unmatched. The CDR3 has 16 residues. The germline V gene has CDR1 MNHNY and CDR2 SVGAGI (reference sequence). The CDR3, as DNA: TGTGCCAGCAGGCTTTCGGGACTAGCGGCCTACAATGAGCAGTTCTTC. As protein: CASRLSGLAAYNEQFF.

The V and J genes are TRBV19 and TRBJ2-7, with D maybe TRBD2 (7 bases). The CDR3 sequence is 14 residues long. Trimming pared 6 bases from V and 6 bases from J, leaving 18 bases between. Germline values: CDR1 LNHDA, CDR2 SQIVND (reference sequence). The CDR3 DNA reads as TGTGCCAGTAGCCCCGCGGGGGCCAGGGGCGAGCAGTACTTC. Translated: CASSPAGARGEQYF.

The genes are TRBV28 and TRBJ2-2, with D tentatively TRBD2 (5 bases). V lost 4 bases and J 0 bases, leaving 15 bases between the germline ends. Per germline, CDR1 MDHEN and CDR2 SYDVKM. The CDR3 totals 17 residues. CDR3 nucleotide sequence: TGTGCCAGCAGTTCCCCCTTACGGGGAGCGAACACCGGGGAGCTGTTTTTT. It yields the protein CASSSPLRGANTGELFF. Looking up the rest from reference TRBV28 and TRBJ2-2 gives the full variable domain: DVKVTQSSRYLVKRTGEKVFLECVQDMDHENMFWYRQDPGLGLRLIYFSYDVKMKEKGDIPEGYSVSREKKERFSLILESASTNQTSMYLCASSSPLRGANTGELFFGEGSRLTVL.

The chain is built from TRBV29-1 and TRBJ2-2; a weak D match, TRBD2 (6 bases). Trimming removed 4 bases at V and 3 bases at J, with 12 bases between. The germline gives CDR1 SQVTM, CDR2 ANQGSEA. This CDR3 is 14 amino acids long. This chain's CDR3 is CSVVWGEYTGELFF. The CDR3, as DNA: TGCAGCGTTGTTTGGGGGGAGTACACCGGGGAGCTGTTTTTT.

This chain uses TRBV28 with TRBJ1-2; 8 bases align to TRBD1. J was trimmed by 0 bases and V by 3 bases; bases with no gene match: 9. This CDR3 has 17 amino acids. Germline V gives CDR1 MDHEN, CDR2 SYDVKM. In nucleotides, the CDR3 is TGTGCCAGCAGTTTTACCCCGGGACAGGAAGCTAACTATGGCTACACCTTC. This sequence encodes CASSFTPGQEANYGYTF.

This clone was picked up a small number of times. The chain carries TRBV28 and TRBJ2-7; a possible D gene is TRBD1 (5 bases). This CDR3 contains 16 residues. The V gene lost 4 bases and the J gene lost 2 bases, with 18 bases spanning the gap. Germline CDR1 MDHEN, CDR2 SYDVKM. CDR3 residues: CASSSYAQGRAYEQYF. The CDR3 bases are TGTGCCAGCAGTTCGTACGCTCAGGGAAGGGCCTACGAGCAGTACTTC.

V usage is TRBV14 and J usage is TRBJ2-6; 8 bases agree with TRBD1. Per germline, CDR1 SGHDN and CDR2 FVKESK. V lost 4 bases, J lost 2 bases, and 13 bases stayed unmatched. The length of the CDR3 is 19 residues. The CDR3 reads CASSLAVGQGIPGANVLTF. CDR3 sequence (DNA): TGTGCCAGCAGCCTCGCGGTAGGACAGGGAATACCTGGGGCCAACGTCCTGACTTTC.

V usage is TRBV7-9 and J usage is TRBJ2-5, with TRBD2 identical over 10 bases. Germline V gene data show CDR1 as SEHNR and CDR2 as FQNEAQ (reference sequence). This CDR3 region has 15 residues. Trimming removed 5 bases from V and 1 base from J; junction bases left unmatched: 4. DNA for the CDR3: TGTGCCAGCAGCCCGACTAGCGGGTTCCAAGAGACCCAGTACTTC. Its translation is CASSPTSGFQETQYF.

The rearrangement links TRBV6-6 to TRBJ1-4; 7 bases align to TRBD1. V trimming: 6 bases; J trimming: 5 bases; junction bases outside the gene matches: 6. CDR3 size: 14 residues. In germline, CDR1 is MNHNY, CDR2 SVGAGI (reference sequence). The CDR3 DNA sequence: TGTGCCAGCAGCGCCGGGACAGTGAATGAAAAACTGTTTTTT. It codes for CASSAGTVNEKLFF.

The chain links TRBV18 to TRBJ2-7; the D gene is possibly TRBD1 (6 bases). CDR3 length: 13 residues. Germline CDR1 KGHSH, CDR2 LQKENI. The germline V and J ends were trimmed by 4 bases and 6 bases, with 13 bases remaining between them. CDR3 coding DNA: TGTGCCAGCTCACTCCGGGACACGGGCGAGCAGTACTTC. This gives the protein CASSLRDTGEQYF.

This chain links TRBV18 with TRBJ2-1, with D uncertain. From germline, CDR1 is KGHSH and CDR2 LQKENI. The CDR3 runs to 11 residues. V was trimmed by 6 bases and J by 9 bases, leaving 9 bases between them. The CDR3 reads CASSRLGEQFF. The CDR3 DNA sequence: TGTGCCAGCTCCCGCCTCGGTGAGCAGTTCTTC. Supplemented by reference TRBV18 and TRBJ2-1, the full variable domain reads NAGVMQNPRHLVRRRGQEARLRCSPMKGHSHVYWYRQLPEEGLKFMVYLQKENIIDESGMPKERFSAEFPKEGPSILRIQQVVRGDSAAYFCASSRLGEQFFGPGTRLTVL.

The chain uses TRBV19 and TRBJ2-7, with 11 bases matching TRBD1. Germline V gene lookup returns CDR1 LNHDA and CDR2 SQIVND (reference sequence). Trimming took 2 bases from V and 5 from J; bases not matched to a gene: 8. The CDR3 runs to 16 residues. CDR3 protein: CASSIRAGQGGNEQYF. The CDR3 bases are TGTGCCAGTAGTATACGTGCGGGACAGGGGGGCAACGAGCAGTACTTC.

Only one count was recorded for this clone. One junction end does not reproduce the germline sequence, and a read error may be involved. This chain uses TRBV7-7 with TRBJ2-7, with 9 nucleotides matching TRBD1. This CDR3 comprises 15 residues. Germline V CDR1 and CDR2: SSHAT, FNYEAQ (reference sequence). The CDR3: CASSSGQGSSYEQYF. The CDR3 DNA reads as TGTGCTAGCAGCTCCGGACAGGGGAGCTCCTACGAGCAGTACTTC.

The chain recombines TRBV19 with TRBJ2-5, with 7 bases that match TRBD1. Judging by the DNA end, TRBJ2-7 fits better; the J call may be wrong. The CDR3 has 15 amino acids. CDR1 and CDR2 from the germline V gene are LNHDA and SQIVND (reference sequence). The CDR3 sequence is CASSIGTGAFYEQYF. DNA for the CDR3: TGTGCCAGTAGTATAGGGACAGGAGCCTTCTACGAGCAGTACTTC.

In DNA form, the CDR3 reads TGTGCCAGCAGTTTACCCCCTCCTTTAGCCAATGAGCAGTTCTTC. It encodes CASSLPPPLANEQFF. The rearrangement joins TRBV28 to TRBJ2-1; D ambiguous. V lost 2 bases and J 6 bases, leaving 14 bases between the germline ends. The CDR3 is made up of 15 amino acids. Germline CDR1 and CDR2: MDHEN and SYDVKM.

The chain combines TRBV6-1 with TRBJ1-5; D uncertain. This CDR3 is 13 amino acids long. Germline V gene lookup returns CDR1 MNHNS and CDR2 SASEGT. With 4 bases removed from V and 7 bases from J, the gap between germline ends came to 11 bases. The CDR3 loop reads CASSGGQRQPQHF. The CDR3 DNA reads TGTGCCAGCAGTGGCGGGCAAAGGCAGCCCCAGCATTTT.